The rows below give T cell receptor beta chains drawn from one sample of a study of tumor T cells in aggressive B-cell lymphoma. TCRdb's copy holds only in-frame clones and misses some; the assay was immunoSEQ multiplex PCR. The repertoire has some 1,200 clones, about 83% of them found once; the top ten carry just under 15%. The sample consisted of tumor tissue. The origin of the receptors is an adult with diffuse large B cell lymphoma. The CDR3 runs from the conserved cysteine through the conserved F or W. A D gene is named only where the DNA matches it firmly. Size is stated for part of the rows, as once, few or many counts, or as a class when the clone is expanded.

d_gene,len,abundance,j_gene,v_gene,CDR3aa,CDR3nt
.,14,once,TRBJ1-2,TRBV7-9,CASSPQGEDRGYTF,TGTGCCAGCAGCCCACAGGGAGAGGATAGGGGCTACACCTTC
TRBD2,14,.,TRBJ2-1,TRBV27,CASSLGRGGLEQFF,TGTGCCAGCAGTTTGGGGCGGGGGGGCCTGGAGCAGTTCTTC
TRBD2,18,.,TRBJ2-2,TRBV4-2,CASSQDSRLAEGTGELFF,TGTGCCAGCAGCCAAGATAGCCGACTAGCGGAAGGGACCGGGGAGCTGTTTTTT
.,11,few,TRBJ2-1,TRBV7-9,CASSPQDEQFF,TGTGCCAGCAGCCCCCAGGATGAGCAGTTCTTC
.,16,.,TRBJ1-2,TRBV4-1,CASSQEAGVANYGYTF,TGCGCCAGCAGCCAAGAAGCCGGGGTTGCTAACTATGGCTACACCTTC
.,15,.,TRBJ2-7,TRBV4-1,CASSQSATGSYEQYF,TGCGCCAGCAGCCAATCGGCTACAGGCTCCTACGAGCAGTACTTC
TRBD2,15,.,TRBJ2-7,TRBV18,CASSPRRGRDNEQYF,TGTGCCAGCTCACCACGTCGCGGGAGGGACAACGAGCAGTACTTC
TRBD1,15,.,TRBJ1-4,TRBV28,CASSLGQGVKRGLFF,TGTGCCAGCAGTCTCGGACAGGGGGTAAAGAGGGGACTGTTTTTT
TRBD1,14,.,TRBJ1-5,TRBV6-5,CASSPGQGAQPQHF,TGTGCCAGCAGTCCGGGACAGGGGGCCCAGCCCCAGCATTTT
.,13,.,TRBJ1-1,TRBV11-1,CASSPQGWGEAFF,TGTGCCAGCAGCCCACAGGGATGGGGTGAAGCTTTCTTT
.,15,.,TRBJ2-5,TRBV19,CASSIGGDYQETQYF,TGTGCCAGTAGTATAGGCGGGGACTACCAAGAGACCCAGTACTTC
.,15,.,TRBJ2-7,TRBV6-5,CASRVGGIPPYEQYF,TGTGCCAGCAGGGTGGGAGGAATCCCCCCTTACGAGCAGTACTTC
.,16,.,TRBJ2-3,TRBV11-2,CASSLAGATSTDTQYF,TGTGCCAGCAGCTTAGCGGGAGCTACTAGCACAGATACGCAGTATTTT
TRBD1,15,.,TRBJ2-1,TRBV28,CASSGSGQGSNEQFF,TGTGCCAGCAGCGGGTCGGGACAGGGGTCCAATGAGCAGTTCTTC
TRBD2,15,.,TRBJ2-3,TRBV5-4,CASSSPGGARDTQYF,TGTGCCAGCAGCAGTCCGGGGGGGGCACGAGATACGCAGTATTTT
TRBD1,14,.,TRBJ2-7,TRBV7-8,CASSLETGAGEQYF,TGTGCCAGCAGCTTAGAGACAGGGGCTGGCGAGCAGTACTTT
.,14,.,TRBJ2-7,TRBV30,CAWSVLRGGHEQYF,TGTGCCTGGAGTGTACTTAGGGGAGGCCACGAGCAGTACTTC
.,13,.,TRBJ1-5,TRBV18,CASSMGRDQPQHF,TGTGCCAGCTCAATGGGGAGGGATCAGCCCCAGCATTTT
.,15,.,TRBJ2-2,TRBV19,CASSRGLILTGELFF,TGTGCCAGTAGTAGGGGACTTATACTTACCGGGGAGCTGTTTTTT
TRBD1,15,.,TRBJ2-5,TRBV19,CASSPRGTEQETQYF,TGTGCCAGTAGTCCCAGAGGGACAGAACAAGAGACCCAGTACTTC
TRBD2,19,.,TRBJ2-2,TRBV9,CASSGTSGGAPTNTGELFF,TGTGCCAGCAGCGGAACTAGCGGGGGGGCCCCCACGAACACCGGGGAGCTGTTTTTT
.,11,.,TRBJ1-1,TRBV5-8,CASSLVAEAFF,TGTGCCAGCAGCTTGGTGGCAGAAGCTTTCTTT
.,14,.,TRBJ1-1,TRBV7-6,CASSQTELVTEAFF,TGTGCCAGCAGCCAAACAGAGCTTGTCACTGAAGCTTTCTTT
TRBD1,15,.,TRBJ1-5,TRBV28,CASLSHRGLGQPQHF,TGTGCCAGTTTAAGTCACAGGGGGCTTGGTCAGCCCCAGCATTTT
TRBD2,16,.,TRBJ2-5,TRBV7-2,CASSLVAGGPSETQYF,TGTGCCAGCAGCTTAGTAGCGGGGGGGCCTTCGGAGACCCAGTACTTC
.,13,once,TRBJ1-2,TRBV23-1,CASTNREFAGYTF,TGCGCCAGCACAAACAGGGAATTTGCTGGCTACACCTTC
.,14,.,TRBJ2-7,TRBV27,CASSLWGPGYEQYF,TGTGCCAGCAGTTTATGGGGCCCTGGCTACGAGCAGTACTTC
.,13,.,TRBJ2-1,TRBV7-9,CASSLDSLAEQFF,TGTGCCAGCAGCTTAGACTCGCTAGCAGAGCAGTTCTTC
TRBD2,18,few,TRBJ2-1,TRBV5-1,CASSSTKYAGGPGHEQFF,TGCGCCAGCAGCTCAACAAAATACGCGGGGGGGCCAGGACATGAGCAGTTCTTC
.,14,.,TRBJ2-5,TRBV7-6,CASSLVGGSETQYF,TGTGCCAGCAGCTTAGTAGGCGGCAGTGAGACCCAGTACTTC
TRBD1,14,.,TRBJ1-1,TRBV18,CASSRQGMNTEAFF,TGTGCCAGCTCCCGACAGGGCATGAACACTGAAGCTTTCTTT
.,14,.,TRBJ2-7,TRBV13,CASRLGPTVGEQYF,TGTGCCAGCCGATTGGGCCCCACGGTTGGCGAGCAGTACTTC
.,14,.,TRBJ1-1,TRBV4-3,CTSSPDPGGTEAFF,TGCACCAGCAGCCCCGACCCGGGGGGTACTGAAGCTTTCTTT
TRBD1,14,.,TRBJ2-5,TRBV27,CASSSGQGVETQYF,TGTGCCAGCAGTTCAGGACAGGGGGTTGAGACCCAGTACTTC
.,16,.,TRBJ1-6,TRBV21-1,CASRMDRRGYNSPLHF,TGTGCCAGCAGGATGGACAGGCGAGGGTATAATTCACCCCTCCACTTT
.,16,.,TRBJ1-2,TRBV12-2,CASREGDRSREYSYTF,TGTGCAAGCCGAGAAGGGGACAGGTCTCGGGAATATAGCTACACCTTC
TRBD1,15,once,TRBJ1-6,TRBV2,CASTGTGNYNSPLHF,TGTGCCAGCACTGGGACAGGGAACTATAATTCACCCCTCCACTTT
.,15,few,TRBJ1-1,TRBV4-3,CASSQVIGTGTEAFF,TGCGCCAGCAGCCAAGTAATAGGCACGGGCACTGAAGCTTTCTTT
.,14,.,TRBJ1-1,TRBV18,CASSPGRLNTEAFF,TGTGCCAGCTCACCGGGGCGGTTGAACACTGAAGCTTTCTTT
TRBD1,16,.,TRBJ2-3,TRBV7-9,CASSPPTGGNADTQYF,TGTGCCAGCAGCCCACCGACAGGGGGCAACGCAGATACGCAGTATTTT
.,13,.,TRBJ2-7,TRBV9,CASSLRTRPEQYF,TGTGCCAGCAGCCTACGGACAAGACCCGAGCAGTACTTC
.,12,few,TRBJ2-2,TRBV27,CASTGGGRELFF,TGTGCCAGCACGGGAGGGGGCAGGGAGCTGTTTTTT
TRBD1,12,.,TRBJ1-2,TRBV27,CASKRQGIGYTF,TGTGCCAGCAAGCGACAGGGCATTGGCTACACCTTC
.,17,.,TRBJ2-1,TRBV4-3,CASSQRTIWSSYNEQFF,TGCGCCAGCAGCCAGAGGACTATTTGGAGCTCCTACAATGAGCAGTTCTTC
TRBD1,10,.,TRBJ1-1,TRBV30,CAQGDTEAFF,TGTGCCCAGGGGGACACTGAAGCTTTCTTT
TRBD2,16,.,TRBJ2-7,TRBV4-3,CASSQDSSGGAYEQYF,TGCGCCAGCAGCCAAGATTCTAGCGGGGGGGCGTACGAGCAGTACTTC
TRBD1,13,few,TRBJ2-5,TRBV7-3,CASSSGTETTQYF,TGTGCCAGCAGCTCCGGGACAGAGACGACCCAGTACTTC
TRBD2,15,once,TRBJ2-2,TRBV7-2,CASSSSGGDTGELFF,TGTGCCAGCAGCTCCTCTGGGGGGGACACCGGGGAGCTGTTTTTT
.,13,.,TRBJ2-2,TRBV7-3,CASSFLMSGELFF,TGTGCCAGCAGCTTTCTGATGAGTGGGGAGCTGTTTTTT
TRBD2,16,.,TRBJ2-2,TRBV27,CASSSRLAGSRGELFF,TGTGCCAGCAGTTCCAGACTAGCGGGATCCCGCGGGGAGCTGTTTTTT
.,16,.,TRBJ2-2,TRBV19,CASSLAGTPNTGELFF,TGTGCCAGTAGTTTGGCCGGGACACCGAACACCGGGGAGCTGTTTTTT
.,15,.,TRBJ1-1,TRBV5-1,CASSLVPGANTEAFF,TGCGCCAGCAGCTTAGTCCCAGGGGCGAACACTGAAGCTTTCTTT
.,13,.,TRBJ2-3,TRBV4-3,CASSQDRWDTQYF,TGCGCCAGCAGCCAAGATAGATGGGATACGCAGTATTTT
TRBD1,16,once,TRBJ2-2,TRBV4-1,CASSQEGTGRTGELFF,TGCGCCAGCAGCCAAGAAGGGACAGGGCGCACCGGGGAGCTGTTTTTT
TRBD1,13,few,TRBJ1-4,TRBV10-3,CAIRQGVSEKLFF,TGTGCCATCCGACAGGGCGTAAGTGAAAAACTGTTTTTT